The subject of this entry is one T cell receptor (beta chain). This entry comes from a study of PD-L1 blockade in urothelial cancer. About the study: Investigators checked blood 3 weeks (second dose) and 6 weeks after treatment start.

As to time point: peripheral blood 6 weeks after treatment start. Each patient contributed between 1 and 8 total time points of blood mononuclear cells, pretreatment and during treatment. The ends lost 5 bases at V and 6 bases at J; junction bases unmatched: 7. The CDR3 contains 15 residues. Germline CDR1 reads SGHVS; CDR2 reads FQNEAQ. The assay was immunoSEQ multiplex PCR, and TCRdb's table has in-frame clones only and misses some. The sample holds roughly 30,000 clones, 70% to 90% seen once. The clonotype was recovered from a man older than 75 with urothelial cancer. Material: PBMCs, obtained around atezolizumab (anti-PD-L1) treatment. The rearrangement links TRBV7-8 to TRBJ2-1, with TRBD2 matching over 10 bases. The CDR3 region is CASSPRVAGGNEQFF. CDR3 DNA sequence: TGTGCCAGCAGCCCCCGCGTAGCGGGGGGCAATGAGCAGTTCTTC.